These T cell receptor beta chains were read from a single sample in a study of blood T cell repertoires in COVID-19. Profiling relied on immunoSEQ multiplex PCR, and the TCRdb table lists in-frame clones only, not all of them. The table has around 250,000 clones, around 89% seen once; the top ten hold approximately 4.2%. The sequenced material came from PBMCs or T cells enriched from blood (not recorded which). The receptors derive from a woman aged 25 to 39 who had recovered from COVID-19. Both conserved end residues are part of each CDR3. The order of the fields is clone size, J gene, D gene, V gene, CDR3 DNA, CDR3 protein. The D gene is left open where the match is weak. Some rows have no size entry. The others give once, few or many, or a class for an expanded clone.

NA | TRBJ2-3 | NA | TRBV7-3 | TGTGCCAGCAGCCAGGTGGGGGGTATGAAAGATACGCAGTATTTT | CASSQVGGMKDTQYF
NA | TRBJ1-3 | TRBD1 | TRBV15 | TGTGCCACCAGTCGACAGGGGGCAGGAAACACCATATATTTT | CATSRQGAGNTIYF
NA | TRBJ2-3 | NA | TRBV5-1 | TGCGCCAGCAGCTTGGAGGACGGGGTAACGTTTAGCACAGATACGCAGTATTTT | CASSLEDGVTFSTDTQYF
NA | TRBJ1-5 | TRBD1 | TRBV6-5 | TGTGCCAGCAGCCGGGGGGGACAGAGCAATCAGCCCCAGCATTTT | CASSRGGQSNQPQHF
NA | TRBJ1-1 | NA | TRBV18 | TGTGCCAGCTCCCACAGCGGGTCCTGGGGCACTGAAGCTTTCTTT | CASSHSGSWGTEAFF
NA | TRBJ1-1 | NA | TRBV25-1 | TGTGCCAGCAGTGACAATGAAGCTTTCTTT | CASSDNEAFF
NA | TRBJ1-2 | TRBD1 | TRBV7-9 | TGTGCCAGCAGCCTACCCCGCTGGGACAGCTATGGCTACACCTTC | CASSLPRWDSYGYTF
NA | TRBJ2-5 | TRBD1 | TRBV7-3 | TGTGCCAGCAGCCCGGGGACAGCTCTAGAGACCCAGTACTTC | CASSPGTALETQYF
NA | TRBJ2-5 | TRBD1 | TRBV19 | TGTGCCAGTCGACGGACAGGGGAGAGGGAGACCCAGTACTTC | CASRRTGERETQYF
once | TRBJ1-5 | TRBD1 | TRBV19 | TGTGCCATACCACAGGGGTCCTGTAGGAATCAGCCCCAGCATTTT | CAIPQGSCRNQPQHF
NA | TRBJ1-5 | NA | TRBV28 | TGTGCCAGCTGGAGGGGCAATCAGCCCCAGCATTTT | CASWRGNQPQHF
NA | TRBJ1-2 | TRBD1 | TRBV14 | TGTGCCAGCAGCCGGACAGGGGAGGGCTATGGCTACACCTTC | CASSRTGEGYGYTF
NA | TRBJ2-1 | TRBD1 | TRBV9 | TGTGCCAGCAGCCTTAATCCGGGACAGGGATATGAGCAGTTCTTC | CASSLNPGQGYEQFF
NA | TRBJ2-5 | NA | TRBV19 | TGTGCCAGTAGTGGGCCAGACCAAGAGACCCAGTACTTC | CASSGPDQETQYF
NA | TRBJ2-3 | NA | TRBV30 | TGTGCCTGGAGGAGCAGGGGCACAGATACGCAGTATTTT | CAWRSRGTDTQYF
NA | TRBJ2-1 | TRBD2 | TRBV7-8 | TGTGCCAGCAGCTATCTCGGCCTAGCGGGAGGACCCTACAATGAGCAGTTCTTC | CASSYLGLAGGPYNEQFF
NA | TRBJ1-3 | NA | TRBV4-3 | TGCGCCAGCAGCCAAGATGAACGGGCCGGGGCTGGAAACACCATATATTTT | CASSQDERAGAGNTIYF
once | TRBJ1-1 | NA | TRBV29-1 | TGCAGCGTTGAAGGGAGTGGGGGCGTCAGGGGATCTAAAGATGAAGCTTTCTTT | CSVEGSGGVRGSKDEAFF
NA | TRBJ1-3 | TRBD1 | TRBV30 | TGTGCCTGGAGAACAGGGGGCTCTGGAAACACCATATATTTT | CAWRTGGSGNTIYF
NA | TRBJ2-7 | TRBD1 | TRBV18 | TGTGCCAGCTCACCACGGACAGGGGACGAGCAGTACTTC | CASSPRTGDEQYF
NA | TRBJ2-1 | NA | TRBV10-3 | TGTGCCATCAGTGAGTCGAGGGTCCTGGGGTCTAGATCGGGCTACAATGAGCAGTTCTTC | CAISESRVLGSRSGYNEQFF
NA | TRBJ2-1 | TRBD1 | TRBV5-1 | TGCGCCAGCAGCACAGACAGGGGGCGGCATGAGCAGTTCTTC | CASSTDRGRHEQFF
NA | TRBJ1-1 | NA | TRBV9 | TGTGCCAGCAGCGTCGGACGGGAGTTAACTGAAGCTTTCTTT | CASSVGRELTEAFF
NA | TRBJ1-2 | NA | TRBV2 | TGTGCCAGTGCTATCAGGGACACTAACTATGGCTACACCTTC | CASAIRDTNYGYTF
NA | TRBJ1-1 | NA | TRBV7-9 | TGTGCCAGCAGCTTAGTTATAGGAGCAAACACTGAAGCTTTCTTT | CASSLVIGANTEAFF
NA | TRBJ1-5 | TRBD1 | TRBV28 | TGTGCCAGCAGTAGGAGACCGACAGGGACAGTTAATCAGCCCCAGCATTTT | CASSRRPTGTVNQPQHF
NA | TRBJ1-6 | TRBD1 | TRBV5-4 | TGTGCCAGCAGCTTGCCGGGACAGGGGGCAGAGGGTTCACCCCTCCACTTT | CASSLPGQGAEGSPLHF
NA | TRBJ1-1 | NA | TRBV6-5 | TGTGCCAGCAGCCCGCAAGGCGGGAACACTGAAGCTTTCTTT | CASSPQGGNTEAFF
NA | TRBJ1-2 | TRBD1 | TRBV30 | TGTGCCTGGGGGTCAGGGGGCTATGGCTACACCTTC | CAWGSGGYGYTF
NA | TRBJ1-5 | NA | TRBV9 | TGTGCCAGCAGCGGGACTGGTGGCAATCAGCCCCAGCATTTT | CASSGTGGNQPQHF
NA | TRBJ2-7 | TRBD2 | TRBV7-9 | TGTGCCAGCAGCCAGACTAGCGGGAGGGCCTACGAGCAGTACTTC | CASSQTSGRAYEQYF
NA | TRBJ1-6 | NA | TRBV19 | TGTGCCAGTCAGGGGTCGAGCTCCTATAATTCACCCCTCCACTTT | CASQGSSSYNSPLHF
NA | TRBJ2-7 | TRBD2 | TRBV3-1/TRBV3-2 | TGTGCCAGCAGCCAAGTGACCAGCGGGAGCGACGAGCAGTACTTC | CASSQVTSGSDEQYF
NA | TRBJ2-1 | TRBD2 | TRBV3-1/TRBV3-2 | TGTGCCAGCAGCCAAGAGGAACTAGCGGGAGGGCCTTTGGGTGAGCAGTTCTTC | CASSQEELAGGPLGEQFF
once | TRBJ1-1 | TRBD1 | TRBV6-2/TRBV6-3 | TGTGCCAGCAGTCCCTGGGGGACAGGGCTTATGAACACTGAAGCTTTCTTT | CASSPWGTGLMNTEAFF
NA | TRBJ1-1 | NA | TRBV6-5 | TGTGCCAGCAGGTGGGGGCGAAAAAACACTGAAGCTTTCTTT | CASRWGRKNTEAFF
NA | TRBJ1-4 | TRBD1 | TRBV19 | TGTGCCAGTAGTACCCGGGACAGGGGGCCTTCTAATGAAAAACTGTTTTTT | CASSTRDRGPSNEKLFF
NA | TRBJ2-7 | NA | TRBV4-3 | TGCGCCAGCAGCCAAGATCCCGGGGGACGCTCCTACGAGCAGTACTTC | CASSQDPGGRSYEQYF
NA | TRBJ2-5 | TRBD2 | TRBV29-1 | TGCAGCGTTGATAGCCTAGCGGATGAGACCCAGTACTTC | CSVDSLADETQYF
NA | TRBJ1-1 | TRBD1 | TRBV7-9 | TGTGCCAGCAGCGCCTGGGACAGGGGTAATGAAGCTTTCTTT | CASSAWDRGNEAFF
NA | TRBJ2-3 | NA | TRBV15 | TGTGCCACCAGCAGTAGATCGCAGGGTTCCACAGATACGCAGTATTTT | CATSSRSQGSTDTQYF
NA | TRBJ2-1 | NA | TRBV11-3 | TGTGCCAGCAGTTTGAGTTACAATGAGCAGTTCTTC | CASSLSYNEQFF
NA | TRBJ2-5 | NA | TRBV18 | TGTGCCAGCTCACCACCGTCGAACAGCAAAGAGACCCAGTACTTC | CASSPPSNSKETQYF
NA | TRBJ2-7 | TRBD2 | TRBV27 | TGTGCCAGCAGTTCCCAGGGACTAGCGGTCTACGAGCAGTACTTC | CASSSQGLAVYEQYF
NA | TRBJ1-1 | NA | TRBV10-3 | TGTGCCATCAGTGGAAGGAATGGAGCTATGAACACTGAAGCTTTCTTT | CAISGRNGAMNTEAFF
once | TRBJ1-2 | NA | TRBV5-8 | TGTGCCAGCAGCCCACGCGGACCGGGAGGCTACACCTTC | CASSPRGPGGYTF
NA | TRBJ2-7 | TRBD2 | TRBV5-4 | TGTGCCAGCAGCCTGGATTTATGGGAGGGAAGGGACGAGCAGTACTTC | CASSLDLWEGRDEQYF
NA | TRBJ1-4 | NA | TRBV27 | TGTGCCAGCAGGGGTCGAAGATGGGGCAGTGAAAAACTGTTTTTT | CASRGRRWGSEKLFF
NA | TRBJ1-6 | NA | TRBV2 | TGTGCCAGCAACTCCGGGTTAGGTTCACCCCTCCACTTT | CASNSGLGSPLHF
few | TRBJ1-2 | NA | TRBV10-3 | TGTGCCATCAGTGATACGACAGATAACTATGGCTACACCTTC | CAISDTTDNYGYTF
NA | TRBJ2-1 | NA | TRBV7-9 | TGTGCCAGCAGCTTGACAAGGAACAATGAGCAGTTCTTC | CASSLTRNNEQFF
NA | TRBJ2-2 | TRBD1 | TRBV24-1 | TGTGCCACCAGTGATTCCGACAGGGGGAACACCGGGGAGCTGTTTTTT | CATSDSDRGNTGELFF
NA | TRBJ2-7 | TRBD1 | TRBV6-2/TRBV6-3 | TGTGCCAGCAGCCAGGGACAGGGGCCGGCCTACGAGCAGTACTTC | CASSQGQGPAYEQYF